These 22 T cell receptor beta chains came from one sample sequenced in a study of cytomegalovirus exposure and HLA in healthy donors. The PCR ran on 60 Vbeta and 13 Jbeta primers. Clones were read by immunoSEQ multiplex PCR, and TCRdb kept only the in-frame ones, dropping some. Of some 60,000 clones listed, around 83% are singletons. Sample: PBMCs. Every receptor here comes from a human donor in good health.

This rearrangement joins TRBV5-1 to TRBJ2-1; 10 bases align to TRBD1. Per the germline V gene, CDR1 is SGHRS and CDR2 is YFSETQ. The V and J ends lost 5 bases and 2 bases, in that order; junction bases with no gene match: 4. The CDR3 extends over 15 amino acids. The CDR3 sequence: CASRSGTGAYNEQFF. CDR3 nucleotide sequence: TGCGCCAGCAGGTCCGGGACAGGGGCCTACAATGAGCAGTTCTTC. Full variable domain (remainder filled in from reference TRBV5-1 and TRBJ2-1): KAGVTQTPRYLIKTRGQQVTLSCSPISGHRSVSWYQQTPGQGLQFLFEYFSETQRNKGNFPGRFSGRQFSNSRSEMNVSTLELGDSALYLCASRSGTGAYNEQFFGPGTRLTVL.

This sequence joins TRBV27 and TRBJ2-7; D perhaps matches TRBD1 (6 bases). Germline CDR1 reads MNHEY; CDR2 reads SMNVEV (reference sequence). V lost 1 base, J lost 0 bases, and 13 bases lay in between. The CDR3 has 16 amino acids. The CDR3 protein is CASSLLGTTSSYEQYF. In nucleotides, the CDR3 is TGTGCCAGCAGTTTATTAGGGACAACTAGCTCCTACGAGCAGTACTTC.

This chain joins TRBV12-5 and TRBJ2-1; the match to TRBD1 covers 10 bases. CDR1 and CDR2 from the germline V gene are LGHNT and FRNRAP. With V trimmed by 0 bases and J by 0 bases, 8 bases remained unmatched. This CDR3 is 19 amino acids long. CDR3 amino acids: CASGLVWGTGENSYNEQFF. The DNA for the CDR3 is TGTGCTAGTGGTTTGGTATGGGGGACAGGGGAAAACTCCTACAATGAGCAGTTCTTC.

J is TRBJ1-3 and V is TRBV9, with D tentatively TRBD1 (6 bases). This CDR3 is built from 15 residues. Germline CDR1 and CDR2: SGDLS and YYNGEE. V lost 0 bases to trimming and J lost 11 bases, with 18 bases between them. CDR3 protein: CASSVDRAGSGAIYF. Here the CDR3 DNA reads TGTGCCAGCAGCGTAGACAGGGCAGGCTCTGGCGCCATATATTTT.

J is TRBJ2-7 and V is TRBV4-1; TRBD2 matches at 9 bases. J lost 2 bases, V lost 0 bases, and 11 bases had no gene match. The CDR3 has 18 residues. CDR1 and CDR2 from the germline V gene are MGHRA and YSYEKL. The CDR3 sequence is CASSQDLASGALTYEQYF. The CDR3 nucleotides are TGCGCCAGCAGCCAAGACCTCGCTAGCGGGGCCCTTACCTACGAGCAGTACTTC.

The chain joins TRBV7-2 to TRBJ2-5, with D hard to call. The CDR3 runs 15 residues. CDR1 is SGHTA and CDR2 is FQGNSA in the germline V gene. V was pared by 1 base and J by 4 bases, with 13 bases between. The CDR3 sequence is CASSLDPGVLETQYF. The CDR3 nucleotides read TGTGCCAGCAGCTTAGACCCGGGTGTCTTAGAGACCCAGTACTTC.

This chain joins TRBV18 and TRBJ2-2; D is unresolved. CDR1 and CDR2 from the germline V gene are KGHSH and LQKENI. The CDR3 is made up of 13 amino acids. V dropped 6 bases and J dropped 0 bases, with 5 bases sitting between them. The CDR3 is CASSDTNTGELFF. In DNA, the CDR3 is TGTGCCAGCTCTGACACGAACACCGGGGAGCTGTTTTTT.

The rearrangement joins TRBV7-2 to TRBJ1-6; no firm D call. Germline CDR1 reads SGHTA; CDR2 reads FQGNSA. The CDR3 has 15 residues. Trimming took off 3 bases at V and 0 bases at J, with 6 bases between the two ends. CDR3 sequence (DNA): TGTGCCAGCAGCTTGTTGTACTCCTATAATTCACCCCTCCACTTT. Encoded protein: CASSLLYSYNSPLHF.

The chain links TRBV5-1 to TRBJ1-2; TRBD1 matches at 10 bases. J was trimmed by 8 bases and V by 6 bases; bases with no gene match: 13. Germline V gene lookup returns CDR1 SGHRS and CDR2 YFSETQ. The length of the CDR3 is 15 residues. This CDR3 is CASMRYRDRGEGYTF. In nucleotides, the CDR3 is TGCGCCAGCATGCGGTATAGGGACAGGGGAGAGGGCTACACCTTC.

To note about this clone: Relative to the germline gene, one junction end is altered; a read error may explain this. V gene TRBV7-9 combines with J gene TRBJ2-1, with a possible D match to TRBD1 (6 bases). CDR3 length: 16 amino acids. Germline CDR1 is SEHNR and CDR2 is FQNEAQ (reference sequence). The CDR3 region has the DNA TGTTCCAGCAGCCCGTCGACAGGCGTCTCCTACAATGAGCAGTTCTTC. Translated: CSSSPSTGVSYNEQFF.

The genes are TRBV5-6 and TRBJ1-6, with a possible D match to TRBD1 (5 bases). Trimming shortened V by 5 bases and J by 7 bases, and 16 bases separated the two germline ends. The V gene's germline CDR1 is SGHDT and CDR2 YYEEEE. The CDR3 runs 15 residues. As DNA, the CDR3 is TGTGCCAGCAGGACGGGACTCGTGGAGAATTCACCCCTCCACTTT. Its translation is CASRTGLVENSPLHF.

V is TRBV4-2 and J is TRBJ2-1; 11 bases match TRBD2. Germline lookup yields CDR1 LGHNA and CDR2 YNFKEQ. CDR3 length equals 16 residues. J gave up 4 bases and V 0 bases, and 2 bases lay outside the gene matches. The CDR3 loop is CASSQDPSGRYNEQFF. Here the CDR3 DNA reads TGTGCCAGCAGCCAAGATCCTAGCGGGAGGTACAATGAGCAGTTCTTC.

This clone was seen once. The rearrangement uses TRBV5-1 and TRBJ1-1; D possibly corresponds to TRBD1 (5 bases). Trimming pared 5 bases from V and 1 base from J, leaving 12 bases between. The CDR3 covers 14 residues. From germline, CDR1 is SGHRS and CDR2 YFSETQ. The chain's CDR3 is CASSQSGQNTEAFF. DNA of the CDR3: TGCGCCAGCAGTCAATCCGGACAGAACACTGAAGCTTTCTTT. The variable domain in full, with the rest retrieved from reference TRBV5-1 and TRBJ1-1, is KAGVTQTPRYLIKTRGQQVTLSCSPISGHRSVSWYQQTPGQGLQFLFEYFSETQRNKGNFPGRFSGRQFSNSRSEMNVSTLELGDSALYLCASSQSGQNTEAFFGQGTRLTVV.

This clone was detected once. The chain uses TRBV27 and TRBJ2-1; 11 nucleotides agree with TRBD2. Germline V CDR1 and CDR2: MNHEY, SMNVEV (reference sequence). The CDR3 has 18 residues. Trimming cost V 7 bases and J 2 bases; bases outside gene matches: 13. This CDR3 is CASNIISSGGRAYNEQFF. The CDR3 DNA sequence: TGTGCCAGCAACATAATCTCTAGCGGGGGGCGCGCCTACAATGAGCAGTTCTTC.

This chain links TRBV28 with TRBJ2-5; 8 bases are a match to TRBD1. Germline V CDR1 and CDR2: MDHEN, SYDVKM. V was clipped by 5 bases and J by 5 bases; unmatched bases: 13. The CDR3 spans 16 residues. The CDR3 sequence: CASSLRTGPPRETQYF. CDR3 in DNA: TGTGCCAGCAGTCTTCGGACAGGGCCACCTCGGGAGACCCAGTACTTC.

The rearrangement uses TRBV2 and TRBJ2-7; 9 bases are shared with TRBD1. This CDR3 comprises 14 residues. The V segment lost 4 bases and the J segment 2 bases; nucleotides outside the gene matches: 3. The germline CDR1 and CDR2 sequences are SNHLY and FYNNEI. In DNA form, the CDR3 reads TGTGCCAGCAGTGGGGGACAGGGTCCCTACGAGCAGTACTTC. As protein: CASSGGQGPYEQYF. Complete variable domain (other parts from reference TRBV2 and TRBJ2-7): EPEVTQTPSHQVTQMGQEVILRCVPISNHLYFYWYRQILGQKVEFLVSFYNNEISEKSEIFDDQFSVERPDGSNFTLKIRSTKLEDSAMYFCASSGGQGPYEQYFGPGTRLTVT.

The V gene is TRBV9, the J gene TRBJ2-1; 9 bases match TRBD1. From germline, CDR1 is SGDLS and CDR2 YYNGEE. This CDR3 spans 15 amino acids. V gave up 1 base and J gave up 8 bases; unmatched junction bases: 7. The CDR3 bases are TGTGCCAGCAGCGTATTGGGGGGACAGGGCTATGAGCAGTTCTTC. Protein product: CASSVLGGQGYEQFF.

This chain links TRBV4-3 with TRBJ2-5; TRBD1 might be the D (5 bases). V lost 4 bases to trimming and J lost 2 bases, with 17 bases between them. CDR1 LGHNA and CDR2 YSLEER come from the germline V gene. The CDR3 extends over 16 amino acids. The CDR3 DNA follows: TGCGCCAGCAGCCCATCCGGTGGGGCACTACAAGAGACCCAGTACTTC. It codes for CASSPSGGALQETQYF.

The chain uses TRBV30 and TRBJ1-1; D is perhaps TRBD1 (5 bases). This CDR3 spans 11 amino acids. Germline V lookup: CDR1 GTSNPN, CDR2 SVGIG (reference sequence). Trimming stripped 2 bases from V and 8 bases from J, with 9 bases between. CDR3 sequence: CAWSWGGEAFF. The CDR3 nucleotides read TGTGCCTGGAGTTGGGGGGGAGAAGCTTTCTTT.

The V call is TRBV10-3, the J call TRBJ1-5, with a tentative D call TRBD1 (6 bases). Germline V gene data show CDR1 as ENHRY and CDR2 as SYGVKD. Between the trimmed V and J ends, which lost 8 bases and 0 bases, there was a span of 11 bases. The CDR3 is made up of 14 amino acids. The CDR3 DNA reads TGTGCCATCGGGGGCGAACATAGCAATCAGCCCCAGCATTTT. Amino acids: CAIGGEHSNQPQHF.

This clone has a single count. The CDR3 is CASSGLARGTQYF. The CDR3 bases are TGTGCCAGTAGTGGGCTAGCGAGGGGGACCCAGTACTTC. The chain joins TRBV19 to TRBJ2-5; maybe TRBD2 (6 bases). This CDR3 has 13 residues. Germline lookup yields CDR1 LNHDA and CDR2 SQIVND (reference sequence). Trimming shortened V by 5 bases and J by 7 bases, and 14 bases separated the two germline ends.

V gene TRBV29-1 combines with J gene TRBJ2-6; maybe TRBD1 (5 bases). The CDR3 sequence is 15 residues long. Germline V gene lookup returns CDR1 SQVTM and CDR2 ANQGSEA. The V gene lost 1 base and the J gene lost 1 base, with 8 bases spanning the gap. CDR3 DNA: TGCAGCGTTGAAGTAGCAGGGTCTGGGGCCAACGTCCTGACTTTC. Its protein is CSVEVAGSGANVLTF.